A selection of T cell receptor beta chains follows, all from one sample in a study of cytomegalovirus exposure and HLA in healthy donors. Measured with immunoSEQ multiplex PCR; TCRdb has only the in-frame clones, and not every one. The sample lists more than 95,000 clones; about 71% were seen once. Specimen: PBMCs. Receptors were obtained from a woman in her forties or fifties in good health and CMV-seronegative. The CDR3 runs from the conserved cysteine through the conserved F or W. A D gene is named only where the DNA matches it firmly. Clone size is not always given. Where it is, it says once, few, many or a class for expanded clones.

J	D	size	V	CDR3	DNA
TRBJ2-1	TRBD2	-	TRBV29-1	CSVERGSGSPYEQFF	TGCAGCGTCGAGAGGGGTAGCGGGAGCCCATATGAGCAGTTCTTC
TRBJ2-7	-	few	TRBV13	CASARRGLSSYEQYF	TGTGCCAGCGCGAGGCGGGGCTTAAGCTCCTACGAGCAGTACTTC
TRBJ2-7	TRBD2	few	TRBV18	CASSPTAGGGYEQYF	TGTGCCAGCTCACCGACGGCGGGAGGGGGCTACGAGCAGTACTTC
TRBJ1-1	-	-	TRBV28	CASSLQGLNTEAFF	TGTGCCAGCAGTTTACAGGGCCTGAACACTGAAGCTTTCTTT
TRBJ2-2	TRBD2	-	TRBV5-4	CASSGPLAGAVGELFF	TGTGCCAGCAGCGGGCCCCTAGCGGGAGCGGTCGGGGAGCTGTTTTTT
TRBJ2-5	-	-	TRBV11-1	CASSFRVSGETQYF	TGTGCCAGCAGCTTCCGGGTCAGTGGGGAGACCCAGTACTTC
TRBJ2-1	-	-	TRBV30	CAWATGNSYNEQFF	TGTGCCTGGGCGACAGGAAACTCCTACAATGAGCAGTTCTTC
TRBJ2-1	-	-	TRBV7-3	CASSFLAADEQFF	TGTGCCAGCAGCTTTTTAGCGGCTGATGAGCAGTTCTTC
TRBJ2-5	-	-	TRBV7-3	CASSFSREETQYF	TGTGCCAGCAGCTTTTCGCGCGAAGAGACCCAGTACTTC
TRBJ2-7	TRBD1	few	TRBV5-1	CASSLPTGGAEQYF	TGCGCCAGCAGCCTTCCGACAGGGGGCGCAGAGCAGTACTTC
TRBJ2-5	TRBD2	-	TRBV18	CASSPSSGSGETQYF	TGTGCCAGCTCACCATCGAGCGGGAGCGGGGAGACCCAGTACTTC
TRBJ2-3	-	-	TRBV4-1	CASSPGRLVRGGTQYF	TGCGCCAGCAGCCCAGGAAGACTAGTACGAGGAGGTACGCAGTATTTT
TRBJ1-1	-	few	TRBV6-6	CASKMEGKAFF	TGTGCCAGCAAGATGGAGGGGAAAGCTTTCTTT
TRBJ2-7	-	-	TRBV25-1	CASSLQGYEQYF	TGTGCCAGCAGTCTCCAGGGATACGAGCAGTACTTC
TRBJ2-7	TRBD2	-	TRBV4-2	CASTEGASGSYEQYF	TGTGCCAGCACTGAAGGGGCTAGCGGGAGTTACGAGCAGTACTTC
TRBJ1-2	TRBD1	-	TRBV6-5	CASRTGQGPFYGYTF	TGTGCCAGCAGAACGGGACAGGGGCCATTTTATGGCTACACCTTC
TRBJ1-4	-	-	TRBV7-3	CASSLSGGEKLFF	TGTGCCAGCAGCTTATCCGGGGGTGAAAAACTGTTTTTT
TRBJ1-4	TRBD1	-	TRBV19	CASSDRGVEKLFF	TGTGCCAGTAGTGACAGGGGCGTTGAAAAACTGTTTTTT
TRBJ1-1	-	-	TRBV19	CASSSGKAGNTEAFF	TGTGCCAGTAGTTCGGGCAAGGCGGGGAACACTGAAGCTTTCTTT
TRBJ2-7	-	-	TRBV6-5	CASTNPLTYEQYF	TGTGCCAGCACCAACCCCCTAACCTACGAGCAGTACTTC
TRBJ2-7	-	-	TRBV6-5	CASSRTNQEQYF	TGTGCCAGCAGCCGTACAAACCAAGAGCAGTACTTC
TRBJ2-5	TRBD2	few	TRBV7-9	CASSLVLAGQQETQYF	TGTGCCAGCAGCTTAGTCCTAGCGGGGCAACAAGAGACCCAGTACTTC
TRBJ2-7	TRBD1	-	TRBV9	CASSARQGAYEQYF	TGTGCCAGCAGCGCCCGACAGGGGGCTTACGAGCAGTACTTC
TRBJ1-4	TRBD1	-	TRBV15	CATSRRGTGDVYEKLFF	TGTGCCACCAGCAGAAGGGGGACAGGGGACGTTTATGAAAAACTGTTTTTT
TRBJ2-7	TRBD2	-	TRBV7-8	CASSLGASGSYEQYF	TGTGCCAGCAGCTTAGGGGCTAGCGGGTCCTACGAGCAGTACTTC
TRBJ2-3	-	-	TRBV6-5	CASGRDSITDTQYF	TGTGCCAGCGGCCGGGACTCAATCACAGATACGCAGTATTTT
TRBJ2-7	TRBD1	-	TRBV19	CASSIGTGDYEQYF	TGTGCCAGTAGTATCGGGACAGGGGACTACGAGCAGTACTTC
TRBJ2-3	-	-	TRBV27	CASTHRYPQLEGSADTQYF	TGTGCCAGCACCCATAGATATCCCCAGTTGGAGGGATCTGCAGATACGCAGTATTTT
TRBJ2-7	TRBD1	few	TRBV6-5	CASTRQGSYEQYF	TGTGCCAGCACCCGACAGGGGAGCTACGAGCAGTACTTC
TRBJ1-1	TRBD1	-	TRBV18	CASSPPLGGATEAFF	TGTGCCAGCTCACCACCATTAGGGGGCGCGACTGAAGCTTTCTTT
TRBJ1-2	-	-	TRBV7-2	CASSLDRKYGYTF	TGTGCCAGCAGCTTAGACAGGAAGTATGGCTACACCTTC
TRBJ1-2	-	once	TRBV6-4	CASSESGMGGYGYTF	TGTGCCAGCAGTGAGTCGGGGATGGGCGGCTATGGCTACACCTTC
TRBJ2-2	TRBD2	-	TRBV5-1	CASSKTSVGTGELFF	TGCGCCAGCAGCAAAACTAGCGTAGGCACCGGGGAGCTGTTTTTT
TRBJ1-3	-	-	TRBV7-6	CASSLGTGDSGNTIYF	TGTGCCAGCAGCTTAGGAACAGGTGACTCTGGAAACACCATATATTTT
TRBJ1-5	-	-	TRBV21-1	CASSPQTADGNQPQHF	TGTGCCAGCAGCCCCCAAACAGCGGACGGCAATCAGCCCCAGCATTTT
TRBJ2-7	TRBD1	-	TRBV5-1	CASSLGQGAYEQYF	TGCGCCAGCAGCTTGGGACAGGGGGCCTACGAGCAGTACTTC
TRBJ1-4	TRBD1	-	TRBV18	CASSQTGTGDVEKLFF	TGTGCCAGCTCACAGACCGGGACAGGGGACGTGGAAAAACTGTTTTTT
TRBJ1-2	-	-	TRBV18	CASSPQGPFSLTGYTF	TGTGCCAGCTCACCACAGGGGCCGTTCTCTCTGACTGGCTACACCTTC
TRBJ2-7	TRBD2	few	TRBV4-2	CASSPSIGTSGYEQYF	TGTGCCAGCAGCCCCTCGATCGGGACTAGCGGCTACGAGCAGTACTTC
TRBJ2-3	TRBD2	-	TRBV4-2	CASSQGTSGRRTDTQYF	TGTGCCAGCAGCCAAGGGACTAGCGGGCGCCGCACAGATACGCAGTATTTT